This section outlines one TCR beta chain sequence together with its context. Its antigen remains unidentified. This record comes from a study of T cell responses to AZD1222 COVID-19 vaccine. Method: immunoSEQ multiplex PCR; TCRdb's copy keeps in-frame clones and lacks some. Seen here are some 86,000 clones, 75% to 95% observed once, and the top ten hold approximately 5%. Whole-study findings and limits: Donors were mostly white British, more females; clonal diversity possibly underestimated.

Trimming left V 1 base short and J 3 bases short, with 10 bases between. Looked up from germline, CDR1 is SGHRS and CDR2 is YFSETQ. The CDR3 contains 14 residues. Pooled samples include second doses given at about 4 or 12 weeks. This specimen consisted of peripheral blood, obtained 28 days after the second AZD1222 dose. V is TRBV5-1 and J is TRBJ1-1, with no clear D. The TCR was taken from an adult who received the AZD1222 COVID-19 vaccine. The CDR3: CASSLWTADTEAFF. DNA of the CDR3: TGCGCCAGCAGCTTGTGGACGGCTGACACTGAAGCTTTCTTT.